The 3 T cell receptor beta chains below all came from one sample that was sequenced in a study of identical twins. TCRdb itself ran the 5' RACE reads through MiXCR, one entry per CDR3 protein. The sample carries 200,000 to 250,000 distinct CDR3 sequences, 6% to 7% recorded once. The same sample was also used in a study of T cells expressing NK-cell markers.

The specimen sequenced was CD8+ T cells sorted from blood. These TCRs come from a woman aged 18 to 35 in good health.

This chain links TRBV7-9 with TRBJ2-3; no definite D call. V lost 5 bases, J lost 8 bases, and 14 bases lay in between. The CDR3 has 13 amino acids. CDR1 is SEHNR and CDR2 is FQNEAQ in the germline V gene (reference sequence). CDR3 coding DNA: TGTGCCAGCAGCCCAGCTGAGGCTGGTACGCAGTATTTT. Amino acid sequence: CASSPAEAGTQYF.

This clonotype has only a few counts. The chain couples TRBV9 to TRBJ2-7; D ambiguous. Germline CDR1 SGDLS, CDR2 YYNGEE. V lost 4 bases and J 7 bases, leaving 15 bases between the germline ends. This CDR3 has 13 residues. The CDR3 DNA sequence: TGTGCCAGCAGCCCGTCGGATGCCACGGAGCAGTACTTC. It specifies CASSPSDATEQYF.

Only a few counts were recorded for this clonotype. The chain couples TRBV13 to TRBJ2-7; tentative D call: TRBD1 (6 bases). This CDR3 spans 14 amino acids. CDR1 PRHDT and CDR2 FYEKMQ come from the germline V gene (reference sequence). The V end was cut by 5 bases, the J end by 4 bases, with 15 bases between. The CDR3: CASSNRYRVYEQYF. DNA for the CDR3: TGTGCCAGCAGCAACCGGTACAGGGTATACGAGCAGTACTTC.